The 14 T cell receptor beta chains reported below all come from one sample, sequenced in a study of T-cell reconstitution after alpha-beta-depleted transplantation in children. The TCRbeta library incorporated unique molecular identifiers. TCRdb passed the PCR reads through MiXCR, listing each CDR3 protein once. The sample consists of some 240,000 distinct CDR3 sequences, around 9.7% of them appearing once. Specimen: PBMCs from the stem cell graft donor, collected from the stem cell graft. These receptors were taken from a human donor who donated a stem cell graft to a child with SCID.

The gene calls are TRBV5-6 and TRBJ2-3; the match to TRBD1 covers 7 bases. The germline CDR1 and CDR2 sequences are SGHDT and YYEEEE. The CDR3 has 15 amino acids. Trimming cost V 3 bases and J 4 bases; bases outside gene matches: 8. The CDR3 loop is CASSSDRVYADTQYF. The CDR3 DNA reads TGTGCCAGCAGCTCCGACAGGGTGTATGCAGATACGCAGTATTTT.

This clonotype was recorded at least ten times. The chain links TRBV5-1 to TRBJ2-2; 7 bases are a match to TRBD1. Germline CDR1 reads SGHRS; CDR2 reads YFSETQ. This CDR3 spans 15 amino acids. V was pared by 7 bases and J by 5 bases, with 11 bases of the junction left unmatched. CDR3 amino acids: CASSPRDSGTGELFF. In nucleotides, the CDR3 is TGCGCCAGCTCCCCCCGGGACAGCGGTACCGGGGAGCTGTTTTTT.

This clonotype was counted only a few times. The chain joins TRBV2 to TRBJ1-1; D not certain. The CDR3 consists of 13 residues. Germline V gene lookup returns CDR1 SNHLY and CDR2 FYNNEI. Trimming took 4 bases from V and 3 from J, leaving 9 bases between them. CDR3 in amino acids: CASSVLRYTEAFF. CDR3 bases: TGTGCCAGCAGTGTCCTTAGGTACACTGAAGCTTTCTTT.

Ten or more counts support this clonotype. The rearrangement links TRBV5-1 to TRBJ1-2; 7 bases line up with TRBD1. The CDR3 has 15 residues. V lost 2 bases to trimming and J lost 0 bases; unmatched junction nucleotides: 4. Germline values: CDR1 SGHRS, CDR2 YFSETQ. The CDR3 sequence: CASSFGTETNYGYTF. The CDR3 DNA follows: TGCGCCAGCAGCTTCGGGACAGAGACTAACTATGGCTACACCTTC.

This clonotype was recorded at least ten times. The chain employs TRBV28 and TRBJ2-7, with D perhaps matching TRBD2 (6 bases). Trimming removed 7 bases at V and 7 bases at J, with 17 bases between. This CDR3 is built from 13 residues. Germline V gives CDR1 MDHEN, CDR2 SYDVKM. CDR3 DNA sequence: TGTGCCAGCAAGGGCGGGACGATTGGTGAGCAGTACTTC. It is translated as CASKGGTIGEQYF.

Remarks on this clonotype: The germline gene is not matched at one end of the junction; a read error may be the cause. J is TRBJ1-5 and V is TRBV3-1, with TRBD1 matching over 11 bases. Germline V gene lookup returns CDR1 LGHDT and CDR2 YNNKEL (reference sequence). This CDR3 has 18 amino acids. The CDR3 sequence: CTSCRRWTGGFSNQPQHF. The CDR3, as DNA: TGTACCAGCTGTCGACGTTGGACAGGGGGCTTTAGCAATCAGCCCCAGCATTTT.

This clonotype was seen at least ten times. The rearrangement joins TRBV5-1 to TRBJ2-3; D call uncertain. The ends were cut back, 5 bases at V and 2 bases at J, with 6 bases in the middle. The CDR3 runs to 12 residues. Per the germline V gene, CDR1 is SGHRS and CDR2 is YFSETQ. CDR3 nucleotides: TGCGCCAGCAGATGGGACACAGATACGCAGTATTTT. Translation: CASRWDTDTQYF.

Many counts were recorded for this clonotype. The CDR3: CASTRDSTYNEQFF. The CDR3 DNA is TGCGCCAGCACCCGGGACTCTACCTACAATGAGCAGTTCTTC. The genes are TRBV5-1 and TRBJ2-1; weak D call: TRBD2 (6 bases). The V end lost 6 bases, the J end lost 2 bases, and 12 bases lay between the germline ends. The germline V gene encodes CDR1 SGHRS and CDR2 YFSETQ. This CDR3 region has 14 residues.

In its sample, this clonotype was seen many times. V and J are TRBV5-1 and TRBJ2-3; D may be TRBD1 or TRBD2 (5 bases each). Trimming removed 0 bases from V and 2 bases from J, with 10 bases in between. From germline, CDR1 is SGHRS and CDR2 YFSETQ. The CDR3 covers 15 residues. CDR3 DNA: TGCGCCAGCAGCTTGGGGATGGGGGTCACAGATACGCAGTATTTT. Translation gives CASSLGMGVTDTQYF.

This clonotype appeared many times. V gene TRBV27 combines with J gene TRBJ2-2; D might be TRBD1 (6 bases). V shed 4 bases and J shed 2 bases, with 8 bases lying between them. The CDR3 covers 14 residues. Germline-derived CDR1 and CDR2 are MNHEY and SMNVEV (reference sequence). Written as DNA, the CDR3 is TGTGCCAGCAGTTGGGGGCACAACACCGGGGAGCTGTTTTTT. It specifies CASSWGHNTGELFF.

This clonotype has at least ten counts. The chain couples TRBV10-2 to TRBJ2-5, with D unclear. The CDR3 has 13 amino acids. V shed 1 base and J shed 4 bases, with 7 bases lying between them. Germline V gene data show CDR1 as WSHSY and CDR2 as SAAADI. The CDR3 here is CASSELVGETQYF. CDR3 nucleotide sequence: TGCGCCAGCAGTGAGTTGGTGGGAGAGACCCAGTACTTC.

The sample holds many counts of this clonotype. The chain uses TRBV2 and TRBJ1-4; TRBD1 matches 7 bases. V dropped 6 bases and J dropped 3; count of bases not matched to a gene: 7. The CDR3 is 15 residues long. Germline V gives CDR1 SNHLY, CDR2 FYNNEI. The CDR3 reads CASRPTGAPNEKLFF. The CDR3 region has the DNA TGTGCCAGCAGACCCACAGGGGCCCCTAATGAAAAACTGTTTTTT.

On this clonotype itself: The junction shows a germline mismatch at one end, possibly a read error. The chain combines TRBV5-1 with TRBJ2-1, with 7 bases lining up with TRBD2. This CDR3 comprises 15 residues. Per the germline V gene, CDR1 is SGHRS and CDR2 is YFSETQ. The CDR3 DNA is TGCGCCTGCAGCCCACCTAAGGGGAGGGGCAATGAGCAGTTCTTC. Protein: CACSPPKGRGNEQFF.

This chain links TRBV5-4 with TRBJ1-1, with a weak D call TRBD1 (5 bases). The CDR3 length is 15 residues. From germline, CDR1 is SGHNT and CDR2 YYREEE (reference sequence). Trimming removed 2 bases from V and 3 bases from J, with 14 bases in between. In nucleotides, the CDR3 is TGTGCCAGCAGCTTCGCGGGCGCCAGGGACACTGAAGCTTTCTTT. Its protein is CASSFAGARDTEAFF.